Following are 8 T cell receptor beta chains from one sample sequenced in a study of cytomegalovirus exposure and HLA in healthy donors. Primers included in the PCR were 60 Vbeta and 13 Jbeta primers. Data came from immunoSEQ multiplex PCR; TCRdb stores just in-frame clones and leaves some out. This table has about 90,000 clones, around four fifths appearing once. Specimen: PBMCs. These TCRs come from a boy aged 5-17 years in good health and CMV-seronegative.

CDR3 loop: CATSRGLEETQYF. For the CDR3, the DNA is TGTGCCACCAGCAGAGGACTGGAAGAGACCCAGTACTTC. The rearrangement uses TRBV15 and TRBJ2-5; D gene uncertain. The germline CDR1 and CDR2 sequences are LNHNV and YYDKDF (reference sequence). The CDR3 loop spans 13 amino acids. Trimming pared 1 base from V and 3 bases from J, leaving 6 bases between.

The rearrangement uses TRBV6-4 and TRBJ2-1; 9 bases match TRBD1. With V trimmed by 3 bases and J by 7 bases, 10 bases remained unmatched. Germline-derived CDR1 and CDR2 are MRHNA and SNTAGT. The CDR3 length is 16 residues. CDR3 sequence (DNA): TGTGCCAGCAGTGATACCGGGACAGGGCATGGGAATGAGCAGTTCTTC. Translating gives CASSDTGTGHGNEQFF.

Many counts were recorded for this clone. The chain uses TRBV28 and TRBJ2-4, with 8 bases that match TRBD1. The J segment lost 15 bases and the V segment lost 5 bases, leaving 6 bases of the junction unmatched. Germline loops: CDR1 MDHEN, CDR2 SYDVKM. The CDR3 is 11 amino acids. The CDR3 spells CASSPGQGWYF. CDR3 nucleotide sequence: TGTGCCAGCAGTCCTGGACAGGGATGGTACTTC.

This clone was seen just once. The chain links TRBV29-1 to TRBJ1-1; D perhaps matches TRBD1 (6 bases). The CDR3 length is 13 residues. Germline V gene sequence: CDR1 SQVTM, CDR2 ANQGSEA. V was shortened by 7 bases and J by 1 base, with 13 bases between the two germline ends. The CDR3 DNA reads TGCAGCGCCCGAAGGGGACAGAACACTGAAGCTTTCTTT. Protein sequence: CSARRGQNTEAFF. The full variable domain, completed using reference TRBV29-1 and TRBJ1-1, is SAVISQKPSRDICQRGTSLTIQCQVDSQVTMMFWYRQQPGQSLTLIATANQGSEATYESGFVIDKFPISRPNLTFSTLTVSNMSPEDSSIYLCSARRGQNTEAFFGQGTRLTVV.

The chain's CDR3 is CATSRTSTNEKLFF. DNA of the CDR3: TGTGCCACCAGCAGGACATCAACTAATGAAAAACTGTTTTTT. The chain has TRBV15 and TRBJ1-4, with D uncertain. The germline V and J ends were trimmed by 3 bases and 0 bases, with 5 bases remaining between them. This CDR3 has 14 amino acids. CDR1 LNHNV and CDR2 YYDKDF come from the germline V gene (reference sequence).

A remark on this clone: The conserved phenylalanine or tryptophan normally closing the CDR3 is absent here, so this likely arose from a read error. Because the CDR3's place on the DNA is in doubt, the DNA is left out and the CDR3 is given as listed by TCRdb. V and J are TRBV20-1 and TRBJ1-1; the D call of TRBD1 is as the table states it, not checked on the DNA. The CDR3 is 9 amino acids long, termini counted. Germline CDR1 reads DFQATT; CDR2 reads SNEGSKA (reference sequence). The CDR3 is CSARAGQVP.

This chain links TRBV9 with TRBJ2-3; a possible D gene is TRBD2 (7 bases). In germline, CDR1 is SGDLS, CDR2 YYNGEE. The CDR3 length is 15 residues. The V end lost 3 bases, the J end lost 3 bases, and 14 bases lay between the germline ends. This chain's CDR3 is CASSETGGATDTQYF. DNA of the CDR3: TGTGCCAGCAGCGAGACTGGGGGGGCTACAGATACGCAGTATTTT.

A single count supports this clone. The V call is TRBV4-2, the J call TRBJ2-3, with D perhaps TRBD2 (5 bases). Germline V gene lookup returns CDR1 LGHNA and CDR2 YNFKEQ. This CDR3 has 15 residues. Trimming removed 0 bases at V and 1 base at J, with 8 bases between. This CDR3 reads CASSQDPGGTDTQYF. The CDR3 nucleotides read TGTGCCAGCAGCCAAGATCCCGGGGGCACAGATACGCAGTATTTT.